This TCR beta chain comes out of a study of blood T cell repertoires in COVID-19. Original processing methods: Using reference gene primer amplification, nucleated cell counts were estimated. Assay: immunoSEQ multiplex PCR; the TCRdb copy retains only in-frame clones and omits some. From that table come the V and J calls and clone size; the DNA was used to work out D and trimming. The sample includes 300,000 to 450,000 clones, around 87% of them seen just once. The CDR3 spans 16 residues. The V gene lost 0 bases and the J gene lost 4 bases, with 13 bases spanning the gap. CDR1 MRHNA and CDR2 SNTAGT come from the germline V gene.

This clonotype was sampled from a man aged 30-40 years who had recovered from COVID-19. This chain joins TRBV6-4 and TRBJ2-1, with D perhaps matching TRBD2 (6 bases). Specimen: PBMCs or T cells enriched from blood (not recorded which). This chain's CDR3 is CASSDSEGGGYNEQFF. For the CDR3, the DNA is TGTGCCAGCAGTGACTCGGAGGGAGGCGGATACAATGAGCAGTTCTTC.